This note documents a single TCR beta chain sequence. Its specificity is unknown. This specimen comes from a study of CD8 T cells in ankylosing spondylitis. Study-wide findings and caveats: Disease-linked clones proved CD8+ and comparatively uncommon in peripheral blood. Blood of patients with ankylosing spondylitis appeared to be characterized by a TCR beta motif of several highly homologous variants. Matched ankylosing spondylitis synovial fluid reportedly contained a significantly enriched population of disease-linked clones.

TCRdb fed the 5' RACE reads into MiXCR, producing one record per CDR3 protein. Counted here are 27,000 or so distinct CDR3 sequences, 7.9% occurring once; the ten biggest clones make up approximately 29%. V gave up 0 bases and J gave up 3 bases, with 8 bases separating them. Germline V gene sequence: CDR1 SGHRS, CDR2 YFSETQ. CDR3 length equals 14 residues. The sample comprised blood. The chain links TRBV5-1 to TRBJ2-3; D uncertain. This TCR was sampled from a male donor with ankylosing spondylitis or in good health (not recorded which). CDR3 protein: CASSLGRTTDTQYF. CDR3 nucleotide sequence: TGCGCCAGCAGCTTGGGGCGAACGACAGATACGCAGTATTTT.